Included here is one T cell receptor beta chain sequence, with context. Individuals drawn from 20 to 25 US areas were about 18 to 100 years old. Participant-given clinical history determined each cohort assignment. Before being deemed recovered, Cohort 3 donors had two negative PCRs, clearance, or symptom resolution. This sample is part of a study of blood T cell repertoires in COVID-19. In the authors' methods: Amplified reference gene primers provided the basis for estimating nucleated cell counts. The repertoire was sequenced with immunoSEQ multiplex PCR; TCRdb's copy has only in-frame clones and lacks some. V, J and clone size derive from that table, while D and trimming were established from the DNA sequence. Of some 350,000 clones in the sample, 88% were seen once. Unmatched junction bases numbered 4, after V lost 0 bases and J lost 6 bases. Germline V gene lookup returns CDR1 LNHDA and CDR2 SQIVND (reference sequence). The CDR3 extends over 14 amino acids.

The sequence derives from a young man who had recovered from COVID-19. Material for sequencing was PBMCs or T cells enriched from blood (not recorded which). This chain uses TRBV19 with TRBJ1-2; 7 bases align to TRBD1. The CDR3 loop reads CASSIDRGQHGYTF. The CDR3 DNA reads TGTGCCAGTAGTATAGATCGGGGACAGCATGGCTACACCTTC. The variable domain in full, with the rest retrieved from reference TRBV19 and TRBJ1-2, is DGGITQSPKYLFRKEGQNVTLSCEQNLNHDAMYWYRQDPGQGLRLIYYSQIVNDFQKGDIAEGYSVSREKKESFPLTVTSAQKNPTAFYLCASSIDRGQHGYTFGSGTRLTVV.